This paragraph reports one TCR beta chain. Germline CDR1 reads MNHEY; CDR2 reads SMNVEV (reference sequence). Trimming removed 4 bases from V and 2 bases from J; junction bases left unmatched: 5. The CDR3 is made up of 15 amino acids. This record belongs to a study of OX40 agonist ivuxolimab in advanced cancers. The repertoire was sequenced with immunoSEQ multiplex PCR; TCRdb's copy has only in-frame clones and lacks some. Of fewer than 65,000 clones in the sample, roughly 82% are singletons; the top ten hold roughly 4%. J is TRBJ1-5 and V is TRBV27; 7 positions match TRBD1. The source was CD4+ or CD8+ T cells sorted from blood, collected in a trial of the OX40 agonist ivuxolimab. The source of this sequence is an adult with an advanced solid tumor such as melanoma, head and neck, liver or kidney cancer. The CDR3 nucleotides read TGTGCCAGCAGTTCCGACAGGGATCGCAATCAGCCCCAGCATTTT. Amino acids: CASSSDRDRNQPQHF.